This T cell receptor beta chain was found in a study of T-cell memory formation after mild COVID-19. The wider study: TCR clusters mostly belonged to single donors. Study results and limitations: Largely, contracting CD4+ clones fell within CM and EM, and contracting CD8+ clones within EMRA.

The TCR alpha and TCR beta cDNA libraries, bearing sample barcodes and UMIs, were generated by 5'RACE using constant-segment primers. TCRdb reprocessed the 5' RACE reads with MiXCR, giving one entry per CDR3 protein. The data contain some 130,000 distinct CDR3 sequences, approximately 15% of them singletons. Germline CDR1 and CDR2: SNHLY and FYNNEI. The CDR3 extends over 18 amino acids. Trimming removed 4 bases from V and 2 bases from J, with 21 bases in between. The sample holds a few counts of this clonotype. Its antigen is currently unknown. The TCR comes from an adult woman who had mild COVID-19 (a few samples of this study predate the infection). Cell type and time point are not known. The sample was PBMCs or a T cell subset sorted from them (not recorded which). The J gene is TRBJ2-1, the V gene TRBV2; unclear D gene. CDR3: CASSGSLFFISTYNEQFF. The DNA of the CDR3 is TGTGCCAGCAGTGGATCCCTGTTCTTCATATCCACCTACAATGAGCAGTTCTTC.